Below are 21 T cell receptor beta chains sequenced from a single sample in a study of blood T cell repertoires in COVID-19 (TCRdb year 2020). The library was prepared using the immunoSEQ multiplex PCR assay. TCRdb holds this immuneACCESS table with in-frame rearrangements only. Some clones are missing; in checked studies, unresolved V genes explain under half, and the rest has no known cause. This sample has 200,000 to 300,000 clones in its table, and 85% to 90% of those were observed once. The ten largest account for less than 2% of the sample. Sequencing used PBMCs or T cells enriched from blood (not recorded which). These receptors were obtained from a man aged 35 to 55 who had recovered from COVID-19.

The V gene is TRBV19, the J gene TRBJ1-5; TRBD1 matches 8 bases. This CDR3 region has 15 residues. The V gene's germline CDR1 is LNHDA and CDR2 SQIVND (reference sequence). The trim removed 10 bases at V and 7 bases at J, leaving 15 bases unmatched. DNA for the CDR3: TGTGCCACCCGGTTACAGGGGGACCCTTACCAGCCCCAGCATTTT. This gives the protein CATRLQGDPYQPQHF.

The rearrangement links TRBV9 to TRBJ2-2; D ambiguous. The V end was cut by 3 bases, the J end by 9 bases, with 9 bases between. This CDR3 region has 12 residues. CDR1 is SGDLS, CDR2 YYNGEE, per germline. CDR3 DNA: TGTGCCAGCAGCGGGCACGTGAGGGAGCTGTTTTTT. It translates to CASSGHVRELFF.

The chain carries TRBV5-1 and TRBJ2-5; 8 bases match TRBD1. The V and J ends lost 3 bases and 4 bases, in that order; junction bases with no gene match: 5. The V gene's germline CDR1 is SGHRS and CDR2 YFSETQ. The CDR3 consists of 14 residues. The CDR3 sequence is CASSSQGARETQYF. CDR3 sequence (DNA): TGCGCCAGCAGCTCGCAGGGGGCCCGAGAGACCCAGTACTTC. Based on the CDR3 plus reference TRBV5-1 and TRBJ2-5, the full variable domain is KAGVTQTPRYLIKTRGQQVTLSCSPISGHRSVSWYQQTPGQGLQFLFEYFSETQRNKGNFPGRFSGRQFSNSRSEMNVSTLELGDSALYLCASSSQGARETQYFGPGTRLLVL.

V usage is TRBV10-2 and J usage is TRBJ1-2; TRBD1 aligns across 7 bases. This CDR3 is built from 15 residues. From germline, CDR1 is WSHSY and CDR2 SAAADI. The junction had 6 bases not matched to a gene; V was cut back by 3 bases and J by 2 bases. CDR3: CASSEGTAANYGYTF. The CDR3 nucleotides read TGCGCCAGCAGTGAAGGGACAGCCGCGAACTATGGCTACACCTTC.

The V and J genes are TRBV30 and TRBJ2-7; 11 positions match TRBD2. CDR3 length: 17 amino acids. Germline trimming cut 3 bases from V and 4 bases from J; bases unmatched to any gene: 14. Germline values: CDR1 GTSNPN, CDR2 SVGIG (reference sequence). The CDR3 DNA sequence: TGTGCCTGGAGGATGACAAATATGGGACTAGCGGATTACGAGCAGTACTTC. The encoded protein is CAWRMTNMGLADYEQYF. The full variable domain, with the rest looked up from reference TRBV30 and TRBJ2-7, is SQTIHQWPATLVQPVGSPLSLECTVEGTSNPNLYWYRQAAGRGLQLLFYSVGIGQISSEVPQNLSASRPQDRQFILSSKKLLLSDSGFYLCAWRMTNMGLADYEQYFGPGTRLTVT.

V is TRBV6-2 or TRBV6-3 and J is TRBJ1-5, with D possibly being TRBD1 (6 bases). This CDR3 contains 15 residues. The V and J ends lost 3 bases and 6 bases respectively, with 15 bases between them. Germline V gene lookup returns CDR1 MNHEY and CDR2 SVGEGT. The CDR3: CASSYPRGLGQPQHF. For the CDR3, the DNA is TGTGCCAGCAGTTATCCGCGGGGGCTAGGTCAGCCCCAGCATTTT.

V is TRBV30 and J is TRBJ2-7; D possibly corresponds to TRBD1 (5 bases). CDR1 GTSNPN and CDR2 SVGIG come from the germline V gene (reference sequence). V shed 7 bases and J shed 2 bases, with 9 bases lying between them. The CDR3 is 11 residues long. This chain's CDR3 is CAFDSPYEQYF. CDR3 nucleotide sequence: TGTGCCTTTGACAGTCCCTACGAGCAGTACTTC.

The CDR3 here is CASRRTGELFF. CDR3 sequence (DNA): TGTGCCAGCAGGAGGACCGGGGAGCTGTTTTTT. This rearrangement joins TRBV6-5 to TRBJ2-2; D uncertain. V was clipped by 6 bases and J by 5 bases, with 4 bases between them. This CDR3 spans 11 amino acids. Germline V gene lookup returns CDR1 MNHEY and CDR2 SVGAGI.

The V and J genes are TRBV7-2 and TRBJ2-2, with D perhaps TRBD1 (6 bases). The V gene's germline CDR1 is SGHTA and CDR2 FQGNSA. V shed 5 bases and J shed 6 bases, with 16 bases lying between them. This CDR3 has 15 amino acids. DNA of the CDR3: TGTGCCAGCAGCAACAGGGTTTGGGATTCCGGGGAGCTGTTTTTT. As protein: CASSNRVWDSGELFF. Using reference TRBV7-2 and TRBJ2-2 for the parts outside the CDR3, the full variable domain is GAGVSQSPSNKVTEKGKDVELRCDPISGHTALYWYRQSLGQGLEFLIYFQGNSAPDKSGLPSDRFSAERTGGSVSTLTIQRTQQEDSAVYLCASSNRVWDSGELFFGEGSRLTVL.

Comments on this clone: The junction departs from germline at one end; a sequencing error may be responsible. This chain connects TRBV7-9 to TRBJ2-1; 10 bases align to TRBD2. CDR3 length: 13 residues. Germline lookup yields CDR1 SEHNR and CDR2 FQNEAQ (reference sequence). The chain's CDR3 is CASSRTSGLAGIF. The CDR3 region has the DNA TGTGCCAGCAGCAGGACTAGCGGACTAGCAGGGATCTTC. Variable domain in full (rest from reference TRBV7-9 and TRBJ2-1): DTGVSQNPRHKITKRGQNVTFRCDPISEHNRLYWYRQTLGQGPEFLTYFQNEAQLEKSRLLSDRFSAERPKGSFSTLEIQRTEQGDSAMYLCASSRTSGLAGIFGPGTRLTVL.

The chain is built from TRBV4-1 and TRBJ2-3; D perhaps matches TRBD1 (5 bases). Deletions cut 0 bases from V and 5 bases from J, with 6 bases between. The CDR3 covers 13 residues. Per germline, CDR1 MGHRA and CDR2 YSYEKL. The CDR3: CASSQEGEDTQYF. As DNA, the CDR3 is TGCGCCAGCAGCCAAGAAGGGGAAGATACGCAGTATTTT.

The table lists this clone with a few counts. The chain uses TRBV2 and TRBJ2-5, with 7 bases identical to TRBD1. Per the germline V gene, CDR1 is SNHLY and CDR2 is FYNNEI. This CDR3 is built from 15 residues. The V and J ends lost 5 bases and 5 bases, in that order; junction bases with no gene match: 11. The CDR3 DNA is TGTGCCAGCAGTAATCAGGGACAGCGGATGGAGACCCAGTACTTC. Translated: CASSNQGQRMETQYF.

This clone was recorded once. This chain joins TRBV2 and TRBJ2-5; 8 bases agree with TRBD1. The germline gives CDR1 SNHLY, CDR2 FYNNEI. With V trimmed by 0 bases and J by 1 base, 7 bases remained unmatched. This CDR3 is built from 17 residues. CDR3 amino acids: CASSEAIPGTGQETQYF. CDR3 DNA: TGTGCCAGCAGTGAAGCGATCCCAGGGACAGGCCAAGAGACCCAGTACTTC.

CDR3 DNA sequence: TGTGCCTGGATTGAGACAGGGGGAAGTTGGTTTGGCTACACCTTC. Amino acids: CAWIETGGSWFGYTF. The rearrangement joins TRBV30 to TRBJ1-2; 9 bases are shared with TRBD1. Unmatched junction bases numbered 13, after V lost 4 bases and J lost 7 bases. Germline V lookup: CDR1 GTSNPN, CDR2 SVGIG (reference sequence). The CDR3 totals 15 residues.

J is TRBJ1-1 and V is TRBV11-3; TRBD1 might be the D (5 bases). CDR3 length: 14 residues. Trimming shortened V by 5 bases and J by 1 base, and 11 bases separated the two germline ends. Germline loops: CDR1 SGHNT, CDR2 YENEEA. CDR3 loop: CASSGRTGNTEAFF. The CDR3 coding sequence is TGTGCCAGCAGCGGACGTACAGGGAACACTGAAGCTTTCTTT.

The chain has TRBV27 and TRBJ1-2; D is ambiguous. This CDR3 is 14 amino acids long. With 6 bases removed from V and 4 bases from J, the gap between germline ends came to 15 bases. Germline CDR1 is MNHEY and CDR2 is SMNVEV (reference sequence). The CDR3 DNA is TGTGCCAGCAGAACCTCTGGCCTCTTCTATGGCTACACCTTC. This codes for CASRTSGLFYGYTF.

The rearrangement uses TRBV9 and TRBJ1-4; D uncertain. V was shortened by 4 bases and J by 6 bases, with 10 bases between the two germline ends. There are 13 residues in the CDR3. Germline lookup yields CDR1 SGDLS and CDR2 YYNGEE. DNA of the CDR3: TGTGCCAGCAGCCTAGACGGAGATGAAAAACTGTTTTTT. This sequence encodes CASSLDGDEKLFF.

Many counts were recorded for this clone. The CDR3 bases are TGCAGTGCTAGTAGCCTAGCCGTATACAATGAGCAGTTCTTC. It specifies CSASSLAVYNEQFF. The chain links TRBV20-1 to TRBJ2-1; possibly TRBD2 for D (5 bases). Germline assignment: CDR1 DFQATT and CDR2 SNEGSKA (reference sequence). Trimming cost V 3 bases and J 4 bases, with 13 bases left between them. The CDR3 has 14 amino acids.

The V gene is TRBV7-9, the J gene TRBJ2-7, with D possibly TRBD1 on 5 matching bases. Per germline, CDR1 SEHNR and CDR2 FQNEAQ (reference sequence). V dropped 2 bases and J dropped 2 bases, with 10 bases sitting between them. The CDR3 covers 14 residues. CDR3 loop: CASSLQGNTYEQYF. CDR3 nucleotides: TGTGCCAGCAGCTTACAGGGTAACACCTACGAGCAGTACTTC.

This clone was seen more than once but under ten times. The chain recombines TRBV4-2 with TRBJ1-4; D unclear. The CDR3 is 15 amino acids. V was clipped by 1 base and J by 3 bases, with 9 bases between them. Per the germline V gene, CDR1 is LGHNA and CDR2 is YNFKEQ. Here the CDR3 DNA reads TGTGCCAGCAGCCAAGTGTCCGGGGCTAATGAAAAACTGTTTTTT. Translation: CASSQVSGANEKLFF.

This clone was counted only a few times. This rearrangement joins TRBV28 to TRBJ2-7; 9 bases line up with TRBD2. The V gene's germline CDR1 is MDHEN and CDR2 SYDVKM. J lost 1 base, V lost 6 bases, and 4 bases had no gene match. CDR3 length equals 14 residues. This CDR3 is CASRVAGVSYEQYF. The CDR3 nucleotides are TGTGCCAGCAGAGTAGCGGGAGTATCCTACGAGCAGTACTTC.